This entry lists 3 T cell receptor beta chains sequenced from one sample in a study of shared clonotypes between healthy human individuals. Clones were read by immunoSEQ multiplex PCR, and TCRdb kept only the in-frame ones, dropping some. Counted here are over a million clones, around 78% occurring once; the ten biggest clones make up 0.5% to 0.6%. Sequencing input: memory CD4+ T cells from PBMCs. As for subset: CD45RA-negative fraction. All receptors derive from a man aged 18 to 35 in good health. Some clones in this sample may be carry-over from other donors' samples.

V is TRBV10-3 and J is TRBJ1-1; D is unresolved. Germline CDR1 ENHRY, CDR2 SYGVKD. The CDR3 is made up of 13 amino acids. Trimming shortened V by 7 bases and J by 0 bases, and 9 bases separated the two germline ends. CDR3 DNA: TGTGCCATCACCTTGGACCTGAACACTGAAGCTTTCTTT. This gives the protein CAITLDLNTEAFF.

The J gene is TRBJ2-7, the V gene TRBV5-1; TRBD1 matches at 10 bases. J gave up 6 bases and V 4 bases, and 7 bases lay outside the gene matches. CDR1 is SGHRS, CDR2 YFSETQ, per germline. The CDR3 has 14 amino acids. As DNA, the CDR3 is TGCGCCAGCAGCAGAGGGACAGGGGAGCGCGAGCAGTACTTC. Its protein is CASSRGTGEREQYF.

The count of this clone is one. Because it lacks the conserved phenylalanine or tryptophan at the end, this CDR3 is likely a read error. No DNA is shown, since the ends of the CDR3 on it are uncertain; the CDR3 is the one TCRdb lists. The chain carries TRBV7-7 and TRBJ2-3; the DNA was not used to check the table's D call, TRBD1. The CDR3 totals 13 residues, both ends included. Germline assignment: CDR1 SSHAT and CDR2 FNYEAQ (reference sequence). The CDR3 spells CASSLQTTGTRNS.